This TCR beta chain was profiled in a study of shared clonotypes between healthy human individuals. With respect to this clone: This same CDR3 is encoded by further DNA sequences in the sample.

CDR1 is MDHEN, CDR2 SYDVKM, per germline. Trimming removed 3 bases at V and 2 bases at J, with 4 bases between. The CDR3 covers 13 residues. The study drew all its donors from Caucasian adults living in Nashville, Tennessee. Sequencing used immunoSEQ multiplex PCR; TCRdb keeps in-frame clones, though not all of them. The sample gives millions of clones, 85% to 95% of which show up once; under 0.15% is in the top ten. V is TRBV28 and J is TRBJ1-4; D unclear. Sample: naive CD4+ T cells sorted from blood. Subset indicated: CD45RA+ positively selected. The receptor comes from a man aged 18 to 29 in good health. The CDR3 DNA sequence: TGTGCCAGCAGTTTTGGGACTAATGAAAAACTGTTTTTT. This codes for CASSFGTNEKLFF.